Included here is one TCR beta chain sequence, with context. Its cognate antigen is unknown. The record originates from a study of T cells expressing NK-cell markers. Background on the study: Most of the eight sequenced donors tested HCMV-seropositive; one tested seronegative.

TCRdb reworked the 5' RACE reads into one entry per CDR3 protein, no DNA. Its table lists about 300,000 distinct CDR3 sequences. Study-level findings and limits: A range of about 1.0-8% of CD8+ T cells consisted of dominant NKG2C+ clonotypes in about six donors.

This CDR3 has 16 amino acids. Germline CDR1 reads LNHDA; CDR2 reads SQIVND (reference sequence). Source material: blood T cells: a sorted CD56 or NKG2C T cell subset, CD4+ or CD8+ T cells, or bulk PBMC T cells (not recorded which). The origin of this receptor is a woman between 18 and 69 years old in good health. The V and J genes are TRBV19 and TRBJ2-3; without DNA, the TCRdb call of TRBD1 cannot be checked. Here the CDR3 reads CASSSTRTGRTDTQYF.